This TCR beta chain was recorded in a study of blood T cell repertoires in COVID-19. Overall study context: Samples of COVID-19 (acute and convalescent) were obtained from the United States, Italy and Spain. Sources were T cells, B-cell-depleted T cells, or PBMCs; the material itself was cDNA or gDNA.

Participants were placed into cohorts based on the clinical history they reported. Trimming cost V 8 bases and J 7 bases, with 15 bases left between them. This CDR3 contains 13 residues. CDR1 ENHRY and CDR2 SYGVKD come from the germline V gene. As processed by the authors: Researchers report that nucleated cell counts were estimated from reference gene primer amplification. TCRdb's table, derived via immunoSEQ multiplex PCR, lists solely in-frame clones and lacks some. The V and J calls and clone size come from that table; D and trimming were worked out from the DNA. The repertoire includes a few hundred thousand clones, around 85% of them detected once, and roughly 1.3% sits in the top ten.

The source of this sequence is a woman between 40 and 50 years old with acute COVID-19. Material: PBMCs or T cells enriched from blood (not recorded which). The chain recombines TRBV10-3 with TRBJ1-5; no reliable D call. The CDR3 spells CAIQGGAEQPQHF. DNA for the CDR3: TGTGCCATCCAAGGCGGAGCAGAGCAGCCCCAGCATTTT.